Listed here are 31 T cell receptor beta chains from one sample, sequenced in a study of T cell repertoires in cytomegalovirus infection. From the reads, TCRdb called clonotypes with MiXCR, one entry per CDR3 protein. The sample has about 180,000 distinct CDR3 sequences, approximately 15% seen once. The sequencing sample was made of PBMCs. These receptors originate from a human donor in good health (CMV status not recorded). Some clones in this sample may be carry-over from other donors' samples.

The chain carries TRBV6-2 or TRBV6-3 and TRBJ2-1, with no clear D. The CDR3 length is 15 residues. CDR1 is MNHEY and CDR2 is SVGEGT in the germline V gene. V lost 3 bases and J lost 3, with 12 bases in between. The CDR3 DNA is TGTGCCAGCAGTTATTGGTTTTGGGGCTACAATGAGCAGTTCTTC. This encodes CASSYWFWGYNEQFF.

This clonotype was recorded many times. The rearrangement uses TRBV6-5 and TRBJ2-2, with 7 bases matching TRBD2. The CDR3 covers 17 residues. Germline-derived CDR1 and CDR2 are MNHEY and SVGAGI. V gave up 0 bases and J gave up 6 bases; unmatched junction bases: 10. This CDR3 is CASSYSKAGAFSGELFF. CDR3 sequence (DNA): TGTGCCAGCAGTTACTCGAAGGCGGGAGCCTTTTCCGGGGAGCTGTTTTTT.

This clonotype has ten or more counts. One end of the junction does not line up with germline, which may come from a read error. The DNA of the CDR3 is TGTGCTAGCAGCTTGGACAGAAAGAATGAGCAGTTCTTC. Translated, it gives CASSLDRKNEQFF. This sequence joins TRBV7-7 and TRBJ2-1; a possible D gene is TRBD1 (6 bases). CDR1 SSHAT and CDR2 FNYEAQ come from the germline V gene (reference sequence). This CDR3 contains 13 residues.

This clonotype was observed a handful of times. V gene TRBV20-1 combines with J gene TRBJ1-5, with 8 bases aligning to TRBD1. Per germline, CDR1 DFQATT and CDR2 SNEGSKA (reference sequence). The V segment lost 0 bases and the J segment 6 bases; nucleotides outside the gene matches: 16. This CDR3 has 18 amino acids. The CDR3 loop reads CSAREARGAGGWGQPQHF. In DNA form, the CDR3 reads TGCAGTGCTAGAGAAGCCAGGGGTGCAGGGGGCTGGGGTCAGCCCCAGCATTTT.

This rearrangement joins TRBV2 to TRBJ2-6, with TRBD1 as a possible D gene (6 bases). The V gene lost 6 bases and the J gene lost 0 bases, with 9 bases spanning the gap. This CDR3 region has 15 residues. Germline V gene lookup returns CDR1 SNHLY and CDR2 FYNNEI. The chain's CDR3 is CASRQDSSGANVLTF. CDR3 bases: TGTGCCAGCAGGCAGGACAGCTCTGGGGCCAACGTCCTGACTTTC.

The J gene is TRBJ2-3, the V gene TRBV15; D may correspond to TRBD1 or TRBD2 (5 bases each). The V and J ends lost 1 base and 6 bases respectively, with 11 bases between them. The germline V gene has CDR1 LNHNV and CDR2 YYDKDF (reference sequence). This CDR3 region has 14 residues. CDR3 sequence reads: CATSRVGEIDTQYF. The DNA for the CDR3 is TGTGCCACCAGCAGAGTGGGGGAGATCGATACGCAGTATTTT.

This clonotype was counted a few times. This chain joins TRBV5-1 and TRBJ1-1; D ambiguous. Trimming removed 0 bases from V and 0 bases from J, with 6 bases in between. CDR1 SGHRS and CDR2 YFSETQ come from the germline V gene. The CDR3 is made up of 14 amino acids. CDR3 residues: CASSLGELNTEAFF. The CDR3 DNA reads as TGCGCCAGCAGCTTGGGAGAGCTGAACACTGAAGCTTTCTTT.

This clonotype was counted at least ten times. CDR3 sequence (DNA): TGTGCCAGCAGCCCACAGGCCCGGGGAGGCTACGAGCAGTACTTC. It translates to CASSPQARGGYEQYF. V is TRBV7-9 and J is TRBJ2-7; the D gene is possibly TRBD2 (6 bases). The V end was cut by 5 bases, the J end by 3 bases, with 17 bases between. The CDR3 runs to 15 residues. CDR1 is SEHNR, CDR2 FQNEAQ, per germline (reference sequence).

This clonotype was seen a few times. The CDR3 bases are TGCAGTGCTAGAGTTGGAGGGGTTGGTGAGCAGTTCTTC. Translating gives CSARVGGVGEQFF. This chain uses TRBV20-1 with TRBJ2-1; a weak D match, TRBD2 (6 bases). The V end was cut by 1 base, the J end by 9 bases, with 13 bases between. The CDR3 runs 13 residues. Germline CDR1 is DFQATT and CDR2 is SNEGSKA (reference sequence).

A few counts support this clonotype. The chain uses TRBV18 and TRBJ2-5; D not resolved. The V end lost 5 bases, the J end lost 2 bases, and 3 bases lay between the germline ends. Germline loops: CDR1 KGHSH, CDR2 LQKENI. The CDR3 spans 11 residues. The CDR3 reads CASSAQETQYF. The CDR3 nucleotides are TGTGCCAGCTCAGCACAAGAGACCCAGTACTTC.

This clonotype has a count of ten or more. V usage is TRBV7-2 and J usage is TRBJ1-2; 7 bases match TRBD1. Germline trimming cut 2 bases from V and 7 bases from J; bases unmatched to any gene: 7. The CDR3 runs 14 residues. The germline CDR1 and CDR2 sequences are SGHTA and FQGNSA. CDR3 sequence (DNA): TGTGCCAGCAGCTTAATGAGGACAGGCTCTGGCTACACCTTC. Protein sequence: CASSLMRTGSGYTF.

The chain has TRBV28 and TRBJ1-1, with TRBD1 identical over 8 bases. CDR3 length: 14 amino acids. Trimming cost V 6 bases and J 8 bases; bases outside gene matches: 11. Germline CDR1 is MDHEN and CDR2 is SYDVKM. The CDR3 DNA is TGTGCCAGCAGCAAAAGGGACAGGACTCCCGAAGCTTTCTTT. Amino acids: CASSKRDRTPEAFF. The full variable domain, with the rest looked up from reference TRBV28 and TRBJ1-1, is DVKVTQSSRYLVKRTGEKVFLECVQDMDHENMFWYRQDPGLGLRLIYFSYDVKMKEKGDIPEGYSVSREKKERFSLILESASTNQTSMYLCASSKRDRTPEAFFGQGTRLTVV.

In its sample, this clonotype was seen many times. J is TRBJ1-5 and V is TRBV28, with TRBD1 matching 7 bases. Unmatched junction bases numbered 5, after V lost 5 bases and J lost 7 bases. The CDR3 has 13 residues. From germline, CDR1 is MDHEN and CDR2 SYDVKM. In DNA, the CDR3 is TGTGCCAGCAGTACTCAGGGGGTCCAGCCCCAGCATTTT. Its protein product is CASSTQGVQPQHF.

A single count supports this clonotype. Possible read error: a much larger clone is one base away. The rearrangement links TRBV10-3 to TRBJ2-1; 8 bases map to TRBD1. The germline gives CDR1 ENHRY, CDR2 SYGVKD. The CDR3 is 16 amino acids. This CDR3 reads CTISEPWTGSGNEQFF. As DNA, the CDR3 is TGTACCATCAGTGAGCCCTGGACAGGGAGTGGCAATGAGCAGTTCTTC.

This clonotype was picked up many times. The CDR3 spells CSVGTSGKLQETQYF. Written as DNA, the CDR3 is TGCAGCGTTGGCACGAGCGGGAAGCTCCAAGAGACCCAGTACTTC. The V gene is TRBV29-1, the J gene TRBJ2-5; 7 bases match TRBD2. Germline loops: CDR1 SQVTM, CDR2 ANQGSEA. The CDR3 length is 15 residues. V shed 4 bases, J shed 1 base, and the junction held 9 bases outside the gene matches.

This clonotype turned up a few times. The V gene is TRBV28, the J gene TRBJ2-7; no reliable D call. V shed 3 bases and J shed 6 bases, with 3 bases lying between them. Germline V gene data show CDR1 as MDHEN and CDR2 as SYDVKM. The CDR3 runs 10 residues. Here the CDR3 reads CASSFREQYF. The CDR3 nucleotides are TGTGCCAGCAGTTTTCGCGAGCAGTACTTC. Full variable domain (remainder filled in from reference TRBV28 and TRBJ2-7): DVKVTQSSRYLVKRTGEKVFLECVQDMDHENMFWYRQDPGLGLRLIYFSYDVKMKEKGDIPEGYSVSREKKERFSLILESASTNQTSMYLCASSFREQYFGPGTRLTVT.

This clonotype was observed a few times. The rearrangement uses TRBV27 and TRBJ1-1, with D unclear. V lost 5 bases, J lost 8 bases, and 21 bases lay in between. This CDR3 has 15 amino acids. Germline V lookup: CDR1 MNHEY, CDR2 SMNVEV (reference sequence). CDR3 sequence reads: CASSPSHSWAGEAFF. The CDR3 DNA sequence: TGTGCCAGCAGTCCTTCTCACTCCTGGGCCGGGGAAGCTTTCTTT.

This clonotype was seen a few times. This rearrangement joins TRBV3-1 to TRBJ2-1, with D unclear. The CDR3 sequence is 15 residues long. Germline V gene lookup returns CDR1 LGHDT and CDR2 YNNKEL (reference sequence). V was cut by 0 bases and J by 11 bases, with 17 bases left in between. CDR3 loop: CASSQDPFFPNQQFF. The CDR3 DNA is TGTGCCAGCAGCCAAGACCCTTTTTTCCCAAATCAGCAGTTCTTC.

About this clonotype itself: A much larger clone lies a single base off, so this may be a read error. The J gene is TRBJ2-1, the V gene TRBV11-3; TRBD1 agrees at 11 bases. CDR1 is SGHNT, CDR2 YENEEA, per germline. CDR3 length equals 16 residues. The CDR3 here is CASSGQGAGNDNERFF. The CDR3 DNA follows: TGTGCCAGCAGCGGACAGGGGGCGGGCAACGACAATGAGCGGTTCTTC.

The rearrangement joins TRBV20-1 to TRBJ2-7; 7 nucleotides align to TRBD2. The germline gives CDR1 DFQATT, CDR2 SNEGSKA (reference sequence). J lost 1 base, V lost 0 bases, and 6 bases had no gene match. This CDR3 contains 15 residues. The CDR3 DNA follows: TGCAGTGCTAGAGATCCCAGCGGGGCATCCTACGAGCAGTACTTC. This codes for CSARDPSGASYEQYF.

This chain links TRBV18 with TRBJ1-1; D may be TRBD1 (6 bases). The CDR3 spans 13 residues. CDR1 and CDR2 (germline): KGHSH, LQKENI. The V and J ends lost 0 bases and 10 bases respectively, with 12 bases between them. The CDR3 DNA follows: TGTGCCAGCTCACCACCTCTGGGGGCGAGAGCTTTCTTT. Its translation is CASSPPLGARAFF. Looking up the rest from reference TRBV18 and TRBJ1-1 gives the full variable domain: NAGVMQNPRHLVRRRGQEARLRCSPMKGHSHVYWYRQLPEEGLKFMVYLQKENIIDESGMPKERFSAEFPKEGPSILRIQQVVRGDSAAYFCASSPPLGARAFFGQGTRLTVV.

For this clonotype: In this CDR3 the conserved last residue, phenylalanine or tryptophan, is missing, so a read error is likely. The DNA is left out, because the CDR3 cannot be placed on it with certainty; the CDR3 is given as TCRdb lists it. The rearrangement joins TRBV2 to TRBJ1-3. The CDR3 is 14 amino acids long, termini counted. Germline-derived CDR1 and CDR2 are SNHLY and FYNNEI. The CDR3 sequence is CASNGRSSGNTIYT.

This clonotype occurred many times. V usage is TRBV7-2 and J usage is TRBJ2-1; 10 bases map to TRBD2. Germline assignment: CDR1 SGHTA and CDR2 FQGNSA. J lost 9 bases, V lost 8 bases, and 7 bases had no gene match. The CDR3 extends over 13 amino acids. The CDR3 nucleotides read TGTGCCAGCTGGGGACTAGCGTTGAGTGAGCAGTTCTTC. Translation gives CASWGLALSEQFF.

Many counts were recorded for this clonotype. This rearrangement joins TRBV28 to TRBJ2-5; TRBD1 is a possible D gene (6 bases). The CDR3 consists of 13 residues. V lost 4 bases to trimming and J lost 5 bases, with 11 bases between them. Germline CDR1 is MDHEN and CDR2 is SYDVKM. In DNA form, the CDR3 reads TGTGCCAGCAGTTCAAGACAGGCGGAGACCCAGTACTTC. Translation: CASSSRQAETQYF.

This clonotype was seen more than once but under ten times. J is TRBJ2-1 and V is TRBV10-1; D possibly corresponds to TRBD2 (6 bases). Trimming removed 6 bases from V and 7 bases from J, with 22 bases in between. CDR1 is WNHNN, CDR2 SYGVQD, per germline (reference sequence). This CDR3 has 16 residues. CDR3 coding DNA: TGCGCCAGCAGGCCTTTGCTAGCGCGCCCTGGGAATGAGCAGTTCTTC. Its translation is CASRPLLARPGNEQFF.

This clonotype was detected ten times or more. V usage is TRBV7-9 and J usage is TRBJ2-3; D gene uncertain. This CDR3 has 15 residues. Looked up from germline, CDR1 is SEHNR and CDR2 is FQNEAQ (reference sequence). Trimming cost V 1 base and J 0 bases, with 8 bases left between them. This CDR3 reads CASSLVTASTDTQYF. The DNA for the CDR3 is TGTGCCAGCAGCTTAGTGACGGCGAGCACAGATACGCAGTATTTT.

The chain has TRBV6-5 and TRBJ1-1; the D is unclear. Trimming left V 0 bases short and J 8 bases short, with 10 bases between. CDR3 length: 13 residues. Germline CDR1 MNHEY, CDR2 SVGAGI. CDR3 region: CASSYSSGEEAFF. In DNA form, the CDR3 reads TGTGCCAGCAGTTACTCTAGCGGAGAGGAAGCTTTCTTT.

The CDR3 nucleotides are TGTGCCAGCAGTGAAAACAGGGGGTTTTCCCCAGCTTTCTTT. As protein: CASSENRGFSPAFF. The chain combines TRBV2 with TRBJ1-1; 8 nucleotides line up with TRBD1. The V segment lost 2 bases and the J segment 10 bases; nucleotides outside the gene matches: 9. Germline V gene lookup returns CDR1 SNHLY and CDR2 FYNNEI. The CDR3 loop spans 14 amino acids.

This clonotype has a count of ten or more. The V and J genes are TRBV7-2 and TRBJ1-5; D remains ambiguous. The ends were cut back, 1 base at V and 8 bases at J, with 9 bases in the middle. Germline-derived CDR1 and CDR2 are SGHTA and FQGNSA. The CDR3 spans 13 residues. CDR3 region: CASSLGQAEPQHF. The DNA for the CDR3 is TGTGCCAGCAGCTTAGGTCAAGCCGAGCCCCAGCATTTT. Full variable domain (missing parts from reference TRBV7-2 and TRBJ1-5): GAGVSQSPSNKVTEKGKDVELRCDPISGHTALYWYRQSLGQGLEFLIYFQGNSAPDKSGLPSDRFSAERTGGSVSTLTIQRTQQEDSAVYLCASSLGQAEPQHFGDGTRLSIL.

This clonotype was counted a few times. The rearrangement joins TRBV29-1 to TRBJ1-3, with D unclear. CDR3 length: 12 residues. Trimming removed 4 bases at V and 3 bases at J, with 7 bases between. Germline V gene data show CDR1 as SQVTM and CDR2 as ANQGSEA. Written as DNA, the CDR3 is TGCAGCGTTGCCGGGAATGGAAACACCATATATTTT. Translated, it gives CSVAGNGNTIYF.

In its sample, this clonotype was seen many times. This chain connects TRBV7-3 to TRBJ2-4; maybe TRBD1 (6 bases). Germline V gene data show CDR1 as SGHTA and CDR2 as FQGTGA. The CDR3 loop spans 15 amino acids. V was trimmed by 5 bases and J by 3 bases, leaving 14 bases between them. The CDR3 sequence: CASSVNPGHKNIQYF. CDR3 DNA sequence: TGTGCCAGCAGCGTTAACCCGGGACACAAAAACATTCAGTACTTC.